The text below deals with one T cell receptor beta chain. The antigen is unknown. The sample belongs to a study of cytomegalovirus exposure and HLA in healthy donors. Whole-study results and caveats: V- and J-gene trimming of TCR beta was linked (in a later analysis) to a missense DCLRE1C variant.

Per germline, CDR1 MNHEY and CDR2 SMNVEV (reference sequence). Deletions cut 3 bases from V and 2 bases from J, with 6 bases between. The CDR3 extends over 13 amino acids. In the PCR, 60 Vbeta and 13 Jbeta primers were used. The table came from immunoSEQ multiplex PCR; TCRdb's copy has only in-frame clones and leaves some out. The sample consists of 50,000 to 75,000 clones, around 83% of them appearing once. The chain has TRBV27 and TRBJ2-3; D uncertain. Sequenced material: PBMCs. The receptor was derived from a human donor in good health. CDR3 sequence: CASSLSFTDTQYF. As DNA, the CDR3 is TGTGCCAGCAGTTTGTCCTTCACAGATACGCAGTATTTT.